The 15 T cell receptor beta chains below were found in one sample sequenced in a study of sequential checkpoint blockade in melanoma. Treatment described: randomized to nivolumab then ipilimumab (arm A) or the reverse (arm B). Sequenced by immunoSEQ multiplex PCR; TCRdb stores in-frame clones only, minus some. Of approximately 10,000 clones in the sample, roughly 72% were seen once. Sample: CD8+ T cells sorted from blood (inferred from file names), taken from a patient given nivolumab and ipilimumab in sequence. Every receptor here comes from a human donor with melanoma.

The chain employs TRBV7-9 and TRBJ1-1; 7 nucleotides line up with TRBD1. Germline V CDR1 and CDR2: SEHNR, FQNEAQ (reference sequence). V was pared by 1 base and J by 6 bases, with 11 bases of the junction left unmatched. The CDR3 spans 16 residues. The CDR3 nucleotides read TGTGCCAGCAGCTTAGTTAAGGACAGGCTCGACGCTGAAGCTTTCTTT. Its translation is CASSLVKDRLDAEAFF.

CDR3 sequence (DNA): TGTGCCAGTAGTATAAGGGAGGAGCAGTTCTTC. Its translation is CASSIREEQFF. The chain combines TRBV19 with TRBJ2-1, with a possible D match to TRBD2 (5 bases). The CDR3 contains 11 residues. Between the trimmed V and J ends, which lost 2 bases and 10 bases, there was a span of 6 bases. Germline V CDR1 and CDR2: LNHDA, SQIVND (reference sequence).

J is TRBJ2-1 and V is TRBV4-3; D is unclear. Germline V gene sequence: CDR1 LGHNA, CDR2 YSLEER. The V and J ends lost 0 bases and 0 bases respectively, with 9 bases between them. The CDR3 covers 16 residues. As DNA, the CDR3 is TGCGCCAGCAGCCAAGATCTACAGAGCTCCTACAATGAGCAGTTCTTC. Translation: CASSQDLQSSYNEQFF.

This clone has a handful of counts. This chain joins TRBV6-1 and TRBJ2-6, with TRBD1 matching 8 bases. V was pared by 3 bases and J by 4 bases, with 5 bases of the junction left unmatched. This CDR3 is 16 amino acids long. The germline CDR1 and CDR2 sequences are MNHNS and SASEGT. CDR3 region: CASSESQGVGANVLTF. In DNA form, the CDR3 reads TGTGCCAGCAGTGAGTCACAGGGGGTCGGGGCCAACGTCCTGACTTTC.

The chain is built from TRBV9 and TRBJ2-3; D perhaps matches TRBD2 (6 bases). The CDR3 runs 14 residues. The germline V gene has CDR1 SGDLS and CDR2 YYNGEE. The V end was cut by 0 bases, the J end by 2 bases, with 7 bases between. CDR3 residues: CASSVGGDTDTQYF. The CDR3 bases are TGTGCCAGCAGCGTAGGGGGGGACACAGATACGCAGTATTTT. The whole variable domain, remainder taken from reference TRBV9 and TRBJ2-3, is DSGVTQTPKHLITATGQRVTLRCSPRSGDLSVYWYQQSLDQGLQFLIQYYNGEERAKGNILERFSAQQFPDLHSELNLSSLELGDSALYFCASSVGGDTDTQYFGPGTRLTVL.

The chain joins TRBV7-2 to TRBJ2-7; D not resolved. Germline loops: CDR1 SGHTA, CDR2 FQGNSA. The CDR3 is 14 amino acids. Trimming stripped 5 bases from V and 5 bases from J, with 16 bases between. CDR3 nucleotides: TGTGCCAGCAGCCAACAAGGAGCCGGCCACGAGCAGTACTTC. Translating it yields CASSQQGAGHEQYF. Full variable domain (rest looked up from reference TRBV7-2 and TRBJ2-7): GAGVSQSPSNKVTEKGKDVELRCDPISGHTALYWYRQSLGQGLEFLIYFQGNSAPDKSGLPSDRFSAERTGGSVSTLTIQRTQQEDSAVYLCASSQQGAGHEQYFGPGTRLTVT.

The chain has TRBV5-4 and TRBJ2-7, with 9 bases lining up with TRBD2. This CDR3 contains 15 residues. Germline CDR1 and CDR2: SGHNT and YYREEE (reference sequence). Trimming took 4 bases from V and 4 from J; bases not matched to a gene: 9. CDR3 DNA: TGTGCCAGCAGCCACAAGCGGGAGGCCGATTACGAGCAGTACTTC. As protein: CASSHKREADYEQYF.

This sequence joins TRBV5-6 and TRBJ1-4, with a tentative D call TRBD1 (5 bases). This CDR3 is 12 amino acids long. Germline CDR1 and CDR2: SGHDT and YYEEEE. V lost 3 bases and J 7 bases, leaving 7 bases between the germline ends. The DNA of the CDR3 is TGTGCCAGCAGCTCGGGGGGTGAAAAACTGTTTTTT. It codes for CASSSGGEKLFF.

The CDR3: CASRPSGRAYEQYF. The DNA for the CDR3 is TGTGCCAGCAGACCAAGCGGGAGGGCCTACGAGCAGTACTTC. This chain links TRBV5-4 with TRBJ2-7, with 10 bases that match TRBD2. This CDR3 is built from 14 residues. Germline V gene sequence: CDR1 SGHNT, CDR2 YYREEE (reference sequence). V lost 5 bases and J lost 2; bases outside the gene matches: 4. Filled out from reference TRBV5-4 and TRBJ2-7, the complete variable domain reads ETGVTQSPTHLIKTRGQQVTLRCSSQSGHNTVSWYQQALGQGPQFIFQYYREEENGRGNFPPRFSGLQFPNYSSELNVNALELDDSALYLCASRPSGRAYEQYFGPGTRLTVT.

The V call is TRBV6-1, the J call TRBJ2-7, with 8 bases matching TRBD1. This CDR3 has 12 residues. Germline CDR1 MNHNS, CDR2 SASEGT. The junction had 4 bases not matched to a gene; V was cut back by 7 bases and J by 5 bases. CDR3 DNA: TGTGCCAGCACGGACAGGGACAACGAGCAGTACTTC. Translating gives CASTDRDNEQYF.

The rearrangement uses TRBV4-2 and TRBJ2-7; 10 positions match TRBD1. Trimming cost V 5 bases and J 0 bases; bases outside gene matches: 13. The germline V gene encodes CDR1 LGHNA and CDR2 YNFKEQ. The CDR3 is made up of 18 amino acids. The CDR3 loop is CASSLAPGQGSVSYEQYF. CDR3 bases: TGTGCCAGCAGCTTAGCGCCGGGACAGGGGTCGGTCTCCTACGAGCAGTACTTC.

The V call is TRBV27, the J call TRBJ1-1; no clear D. The CDR3 has 13 amino acids. Germline loops: CDR1 MNHEY, CDR2 SMNVEV (reference sequence). Trimming took off 1 base at V and 1 base at J, with 4 bases between the two ends. The CDR3 DNA is TGTGCCAGCAGTTTATTCTGGAACACTGAAGCTTTCTTT. Its protein product is CASSLFWNTEAFF.

The chain links TRBV4-1 to TRBJ2-1; TRBD2 matches 9 bases. The germline CDR1 and CDR2 sequences are MGHRA and YSYEKL. With V trimmed by 1 base and J by 8 bases, 6 bases remained unmatched. This CDR3 contains 15 residues. The CDR3 DNA reads TGCGCCAGCAGCCAAGTGTCTAGCGGGATCCATGAGCAGTTCTTC. Encoded protein: CASSQVSSGIHEQFF.

The chain recombines TRBV7-9 with TRBJ2-1, with a weak D call TRBD2 (7 bases). The V end was cut by 0 bases, the J end by 6 bases, with 9 bases between. The CDR3 loop spans 14 amino acids. CDR1 and CDR2 (germline): SEHNR, FQNEAQ (reference sequence). CDR3 DNA: TGTGCCAGCAGCTTAGCGGGAGGGGGCAATGAGCAGTTCTTC. The encoded protein is CASSLAGGGNEQFF.

This CDR3 reads CTSSQEGTGNNYGYTF. DNA of the CDR3: TGCACCAGCAGCCAAGAGGGGACAGGCAATAACTATGGCTACACCTTC. The chain couples TRBV1 to TRBJ1-2; TRBD1, the D gene given by the table, was not confirmed from the DNA. TRBV1 is assigned pseudogene status. The CDR3 covers 16 residues.